What follows are 32 T cell receptor beta chains derived from one specimen sequenced in a study of CD4+ T cells in melanoma. Using immunoSEQ multiplex PCR, the repertoire was profiled, and TCRdb retains in-frame clones only, with some absent. The table shows roughly 9,200 clones, with 60% to 75% occurring only once. The sequenced material came from cells from a culture (not recorded whether cultured in vitro). These receptors were taken from a human donor with melanoma.

J is TRBJ2-5 and V is TRBV5-1; TRBD1 or TRBD2 may be the D gene (6 bases each). The V end lost 8 bases, the J end lost 4 bases, and 15 bases lay between the germline ends. CDR3 length: 13 residues. CDR1 SGHRS and CDR2 YFSETQ come from the germline V gene. The CDR3 reads CASSGGGSETQYF. CDR3 bases: TGCGCCAGTTCCGGAGGGGGTTCAGAGACCCAGTACTTC.

This clone has more than one count but fewer than ten. V usage is TRBV6-5 and J usage is TRBJ1-2; D gene uncertain. The germline V and J ends were trimmed by 2 bases and 4 bases, with 11 bases remaining between them. CDR1 and CDR2 from the germline V gene are MNHEY and SVGAGI. The CDR3 is 14 residues long. The CDR3 bases are TGTGCCAGCAGTTACGCGGAGGAGGGCTATGGCTACACCTTC. Its protein product is CASSYAEEGYGYTF.

J is TRBJ1-5 and V is TRBV4-1, with D perhaps TRBD1 (6 bases). The CDR3 runs 14 residues. The germline CDR1 and CDR2 sequences are MGHRA and YSYEKL. The germline V and J ends were trimmed by 1 base and 6 bases, with 10 bases remaining between them. The CDR3 DNA is TGCGCCAGCAGCCAAGGACAGGCCCCTCAGCCCCAGCATTTT. This codes for CASSQGQAPQPQHF.

V and J are TRBV9 and TRBJ1-6; D gene unclear. CDR3 length equals 13 residues. Trimming cost V 3 bases and J 14 bases, with 15 bases left between them. Germline loops: CDR1 SGDLS, CDR2 YYNGEE. The CDR3 here is CASSGYGSSSLHF. CDR3 coding DNA: TGTGCCAGCAGCGGTTACGGTTCCTCTTCCCTCCACTTT.

The chain carries TRBV2 and TRBJ1-6; D gene unclear. The germline V gene has CDR1 SNHLY and CDR2 FYNNEI. V was trimmed by 1 base and J by 9 bases, leaving 16 bases between them. The CDR3 contains 16 residues. The CDR3 DNA is TGTGCCAGCAGTGAAGGGCCGGGCCCCGAAACTTCACCCCTCCACTTT. Its translation is CASSEGPGPETSPLHF.

This clone came up a few times. The chain joins TRBV30 to TRBJ2-3, with 12 bases matching TRBD2. This CDR3 has 14 residues. The junction had 6 bases not matched to a gene; V was cut back by 8 bases and J by 3 bases. The germline V gene has CDR1 GTSNPN and CDR2 SVGIG (reference sequence). As DNA, the CDR3 is TGTGCCCGGACTAGCGGGATGTCAACAGATACGCAGTATTTT. This translates into CARTSGMSTDTQYF.

This rearrangement joins TRBV30 to TRBJ2-5; 15 bases map to TRBD2. Per the germline V gene, CDR1 is GTSNPN and CDR2 is SVGIG (reference sequence). The CDR3 contains 16 residues. The J segment lost 7 bases and the V segment lost 0 bases, leaving 6 bases of the junction unmatched. The CDR3 spells CAWSVPGLAGGRTQYF. CDR3 in DNA: TGTGCCTGGAGTGTACCGGGACTAGCGGGGGGCCGGACCCAGTACTTC.

The chain links TRBV18 to TRBJ2-5; the match to TRBD2 covers 12 bases. CDR1 KGHSH and CDR2 LQKENI come from the germline V gene. The CDR3 sequence is 15 residues long. V was pared by 3 bases and J by 3 bases, with 2 bases of the junction left unmatched. DNA for the CDR3: TGTGCCAGCTCACCCCGGACTAGCGGGGAAGAGACCCAGTACTTC. Translated: CASSPRTSGEETQYF. The entire variable domain, with the rest obtained from reference TRBV18 and TRBJ2-5, is as follows: NAGVMQNPRHLVRRRGQEARLRCSPMKGHSHVYWYRQLPEEGLKFMVYLQKENIIDESGMPKERFSAEFPKEGPSILRIQQVVRGDSAAYFCASSPRTSGEETQYFGPGTRLLVL.

A few counts support this clone. This rearrangement joins TRBV4-2 to TRBJ1-6, with a weak D call TRBD1 (6 bases). Trimming took 5 bases from V and 5 from J, leaving 16 bases between them. The V gene's germline CDR1 is LGHNA and CDR2 YNFKEQ. The CDR3 extends over 16 amino acids. For the CDR3, the DNA is TGTGCCAGCAGCGAAGGGGCAGGGGCGGATAATTCACCCCTCCACTTT. It is translated as CASSEGAGADNSPLHF.

The chain carries TRBV2 and TRBJ2-2, with no clear D. The germline CDR1 and CDR2 sequences are SNHLY and FYNNEI. The CDR3 extends over 14 amino acids. Trimming pared 6 bases from V and 4 bases from J, leaving 12 bases between. CDR3 sequence: CASRIRSGTGELFF. The CDR3 DNA sequence: TGTGCCAGCAGGATAAGGAGTGGCACCGGGGAGCTGTTTTTT.

DNA for the CDR3: TGTGCCAGCAGCTCTAGCTCAGCGGGAGGTTACAATGAGCAGTTCTTC. Amino acids: CASSSSSAGGYNEQFF. V and J are TRBV7-2 and TRBJ2-1; 9 bases agree with TRBD2. Trimming at V came to 4 bases and at J to 4 bases, leaving 8 bases not matched to a gene. Germline V gene sequence: CDR1 SGHTA, CDR2 FQGNSA. The CDR3 totals 16 residues. Using reference TRBV7-2 and TRBJ2-1 for the parts outside the CDR3, the full variable domain is GAGVSQSPSNKVTEKGKDVELRCDPISGHTALYWYRQSLGQGLEFLIYFQGNSAPDKSGLPSDRFSAERTGGSVSTLTIQRTQQEDSAVYLCASSSSSAGGYNEQFFGPGTRLTVL.

This clone was detected only a few times. The V and J genes are TRBV30 and TRBJ2-1; 13 nucleotides line up with TRBD2. Germline-derived CDR1 and CDR2 are GTSNPN and SVGIG (reference sequence). V was pared by 2 bases and J by 8 bases, with 6 bases of the junction left unmatched. The CDR3 has 15 residues. Here the CDR3 DNA reads TGTGCCTGGAGTACGGGACTAGCGGGGATTGATGAGCAGTTCTTC. This codes for CAWSTGLAGIDEQFF.

V is TRBV2 and J is TRBJ2-2, with TRBD2 as a possible D gene (7 bases). The germline V gene encodes CDR1 SNHLY and CDR2 FYNNEI. V gave up 6 bases and J gave up 4 bases, with 21 bases separating them. The CDR3 loop spans 17 amino acids. The CDR3 is CASSRPLGGAGTGELFF. CDR3 nucleotide sequence: TGTGCCAGCAGCCGCCCCTTAGGGGGGGCGGGCACCGGGGAGCTGTTTTTT.

This clone was observed a few times. The rearrangement links TRBV7-9 to TRBJ1-5, with D hard to call. The germline V and J ends were trimmed by 2 bases and 1 base, with 12 bases remaining between them. From germline, CDR1 is SEHNR and CDR2 FQNEAQ (reference sequence). This CDR3 contains 16 residues. The CDR3: CASSLLSGGSNQPQHF. The CDR3, as DNA: TGTGCCAGCAGCTTATTATCGGGAGGGAGCAATCAGCCCCAGCATTTT.

The chain combines TRBV11-3 with TRBJ2-3; 11 bases are a match to TRBD2. There are 16 residues in the CDR3. The V gene's germline CDR1 is SGHNT and CDR2 YENEEA. V was pared by 3 bases and J by 4 bases, with 6 bases of the junction left unmatched. The CDR3 here is CASSLPSGGRADTQYF. The CDR3 nucleotides are TGTGCCAGCAGCTTGCCTAGCGGGGGGCGGGCAGATACGCAGTATTTT. The whole variable domain, remainder taken from reference TRBV11-3 and TRBJ2-3, is EAGVVQSPRYKIIEKKQPVAFWCNPISGHNTLYWYLQNLGQGPELLIRYENEEAVDDSQLPKDRFSAERLKGVDSTLKIQPAELGDSAVYLCASSLPSGGRADTQYFGPGTRLTVL.

The CDR3 spells CAGSSRIDYGYTF. The CDR3 DNA reads TGTGCCGGATCCTCTAGGATCGACTATGGCTACACCTTC. This chain joins TRBV5-8 and TRBJ1-2; D gene unclear. Germline V gives CDR1 SGHTS, CDR2 YDEGEE. This CDR3 has 13 residues. The V end was cut by 10 bases, the J end by 3 bases, with 16 bases between.

The V gene is TRBV7-2, the J gene TRBJ1-3; D may be TRBD1 (5 bases). The CDR3 runs 14 residues. CDR1 is SGHTA and CDR2 is FQGNSA in the germline V gene. V was trimmed by 1 base and J by 2 bases, leaving 6 bases between them. DNA of the CDR3: TGTGCCAGCAGCTTAGTGACAGCTGGAAACACCATATATTTT. The encoded protein is CASSLVTAGNTIYF.

This chain connects TRBV25-1 to TRBJ2-7, with 9 bases matching TRBD1. Germline values: CDR1 MGHDK, CDR2 SYGVNS. This CDR3 region has 12 residues. V gave up 8 bases and J gave up 7 bases; unmatched junction bases: 6. The CDR3, as DNA: TGTGCCAGCCGGGACAGGGTCATGGAGCAGTACTTC. Translating it yields CASRDRVMEQYF.

The J gene is TRBJ2-3, the V gene TRBV19; D remains ambiguous. This CDR3 has 13 residues. Between the trimmed V and J ends, which lost 3 bases and 1 base, there was a span of 5 bases. Germline-derived CDR1 and CDR2 are LNHDA and SQIVND (reference sequence). In DNA, the CDR3 is TGTGCCAGTAGTATCCAACGCACAGATACGCAGTATTTT. It encodes CASSIQRTDTQYF.

J is TRBJ1-3 and V is TRBV18; possible D gene TRBD1, 5 bases. The CDR3 extends over 17 amino acids. Trimming stripped 5 bases from V and 3 bases from J, with 20 bases between. Germline V gene data show CDR1 as KGHSH and CDR2 as LQKENI. The CDR3 sequence is CASSALLAGMFGNTIYF. CDR3 nucleotides: TGTGCCAGCTCAGCCCTTTTGGCAGGGATGTTTGGAAACACCATATATTTT.

This clone has only a few counts. J is TRBJ2-1 and V is TRBV4-2, with 12 bases fitting TRBD1. CDR3 length: 17 residues. Germline lookup yields CDR1 LGHNA and CDR2 YNFKEQ. Trimming took 3 bases from V and 8 from J; bases not matched to a gene: 11. The CDR3 DNA follows: TGTGCCAGCAGCCAGCAAGCCCGGGACAGGGGGCTGGATGAGCAGTTCTTC. Translating gives CASSQQARDRGLDEQFF.

This clone occurred a few times. V is TRBV15 and J is TRBJ1-6; 7 bases are a match to TRBD1. This CDR3 spans 15 amino acids. Trimming took 5 bases from V and 6 from J; bases not matched to a gene: 7. Germline V gene sequence: CDR1 LNHNV, CDR2 YYDKDF (reference sequence). In DNA form, the CDR3 reads TGTGCCACCAGCTCCCCGGACAGGCTTAATTCACCCCTCCACTTT. Translation gives CATSSPDRLNSPLHF.

The chain is built from TRBV18 and TRBJ2-1; the match to TRBD2 covers 9 bases. The CDR3 covers 15 residues. CDR1 is KGHSH, CDR2 LQKENI, per germline. V shed 3 bases, J shed 4 bases, and the junction held 4 bases outside the gene matches. CDR3 protein: CASSPERGAYNEQFF. CDR3 coding DNA: TGTGCCAGCTCACCGGAGCGGGGGGCTTACAATGAGCAGTTCTTC.

The chain is built from TRBV7-9 and TRBJ2-7, with 7 positions matching TRBD2. V lost 7 bases, J lost 1 base, and 10 bases stayed unmatched. The CDR3 has 15 amino acids. Germline V gene sequence: CDR1 SEHNR, CDR2 FQNEAQ (reference sequence). The CDR3 DNA follows: TGTGCCAGCACCCCCGGGAGTAGCGGGTCCTACGAGCAGTACTTC. It yields the protein CASTPGSSGSYEQYF.

The CDR3 is CASSLERGYHEQYF. The CDR3 DNA follows: TGTGCCAGCAGCTTAGAAAGAGGGTACCACGAGCAGTACTTC. The chain is built from TRBV11-2 and TRBJ2-7; D is perhaps TRBD2 (5 bases). Germline lookup yields CDR1 SGHAT and CDR2 FQNNGV. Deletions cut 0 bases from V and 5 bases from J, with 11 bases between. The CDR3 totals 14 residues.

The chain is built from TRBV18 and TRBJ1-6; D gene unclear. Trimming removed 6 bases from V and 9 bases from J, with 27 bases in between. CDR3 length equals 18 residues. Germline CDR1 and CDR2: KGHSH and LQKENI. CDR3 protein: CASSLLKDGGRNSSPLHF. CDR3 bases: TGTGCCAGCTCGCTCTTGAAAGACGGAGGAAGAAATAGTTCACCCCTCCACTTT.

In its sample, this clone was seen a few times. DNA of the CDR3: TGTGCCAGCAGCTTAGAGACAGGCCAAGAGACCCAGTACTTC. Translating gives CASSLETGQETQYF. The chain carries TRBV11-2 and TRBJ2-5; a weak D match, TRBD1 (6 bases). Trimming pared 0 bases from V and 1 base from J, leaving 6 bases between. This CDR3 spans 14 amino acids. Germline assignment: CDR1 SGHAT and CDR2 FQNNGV.

The chain is built from TRBV11-2 and TRBJ1-3; 7 bases are a match to TRBD1. Germline V lookup: CDR1 SGHAT, CDR2 FQNNGV. The length of the CDR3 is 16 residues. After removal of 4 bases from V and 4 bases from J, the junction contained 10 bases not matched to a gene. The CDR3 DNA sequence: TGTGCCAGCAGCTCCTTCGGACAGGTTCCCGGAAACACCATATATTTT. It is translated as CASSSFGQVPGNTIYF.

The V call is TRBV6-6, the J call TRBJ1-3, with D unclear. The germline V gene encodes CDR1 MNHNY and CDR2 SVGAGI (reference sequence). The CDR3 extends over 11 amino acids. V was cut by 10 bases and J by 0 bases, with 4 bases left in between. This CDR3 is CAINSGNTIYF. The CDR3 region has the DNA TGTGCCATCAACTCTGGAAACACCATATATTTT.

The V call is TRBV2, the J call TRBJ2-5, with a possible D match to TRBD1 (5 bases). Deletions cut 6 bases from V and 2 bases from J, with 10 bases between. The CDR3 covers 13 residues. Germline values: CDR1 SNHLY, CDR2 FYNNEI. CDR3 amino acids: CASSADRQETQYF. In nucleotides, the CDR3 is TGTGCCAGCAGCGCCGACAGACAAGAGACCCAGTACTTC.

This chain joins TRBV7-2 and TRBJ1-5, with 7 bases matching TRBD1. CDR3 length: 15 amino acids. Germline V gene data show CDR1 as SGHTA and CDR2 as FQGNSA. Trimming took 3 bases from V and 2 from J; bases not matched to a gene: 4. CDR3 region: CASSFRGLGNQPQHF. CDR3 DNA: TGTGCCAGCAGCTTTAGGGGGCTAGGCAATCAGCCCCAGCATTTT.

The CDR3 sequence is CASSREAGPRETQYF. As DNA, the CDR3 is TGTGCCAGCAGCCGAGAAGCGGGGCCCCGGGAGACCCAGTACTTC. This sequence joins TRBV11-3 and TRBJ2-5; TRBD2 aligns across 7 bases. The CDR3 runs 15 residues. V lost 5 bases, J lost 5 bases, and 11 bases stayed unmatched. Germline V gene sequence: CDR1 SGHNT, CDR2 YENEEA.